This record looks at one T cell receptor (beta chain) sequence and its context. Its specificity is unknown. Some clones are missing from TCRdb's copy, which holds only in-frame ones; the method was immunoSEQ multiplex PCR. The sample lists some 30,000 clones; roughly 78% were seen once. The CDR3 has 14 amino acids. CDR1 LNHDA and CDR2 SQIVND come from the germline V gene (reference sequence). Between the trimmed V and J ends, which lost 5 bases and 1 base, there was a span of 11 bases. The data were obtained in a study of T cells in narcolepsy. General study results and limits: Autoreactive clone sequences were missing from some blood memory CD4+ repertoires. Reportedly, autoreactive clonotypes were serially detected in patients' blood but not controls'. Same-patient CSF and blood CD4+ T cell clonotypes included HCRT-specific and TRIB2-specific autoreactive ones.

This sequence was found in a human donor with narcolepsy. The sample consisted of CD45RA- memory CD4+ T cells from PBMCs. This sequence joins TRBV19 and TRBJ1-2; unclear D gene. The CDR3 spells CASSPGLFNYGYTF. For the CDR3, the DNA is TGTGCCAGTAGTCCTGGACTATTTAACTATGGCTACACCTTC.